The TCR beta chain described here comes from a study of cytomegalovirus exposure and HLA in healthy donors. Study-wide points: With later analysis, a missense DCLRE1C variant became linked to TCR beta V- and J-gene trimming.

V trimming: 6 bases; J trimming: 7 bases; junction bases outside the gene matches: 8. The CDR3 consists of 13 residues. Germline assignment: CDR1 SQVTM and CDR2 ANQGSEA. Nominal health characterized the donors when sampled, though unrecorded immune exposures were likely. The study ran its PCR with 60 Vbeta and 13 Jbeta primers. Using immunoSEQ multiplex PCR, the repertoire was profiled, and TCRdb retains in-frame clones only, with some absent. The sample includes about 190,000 clones, around 73% of them seen just once. On this clone: Its antigen is undetermined.

The chain combines TRBV29-1 with TRBJ1-2; 10 bases map to TRBD1. The sequenced sample consisted of PBMCs. The clonotype comes from a woman under 40 in good health and CMV-seropositive. The CDR3 is CSVQTDRGSGYTF. The CDR3 DNA follows: TGCAGCGTCCAAACGGACAGGGGGAGTGGCTACACCTTC.